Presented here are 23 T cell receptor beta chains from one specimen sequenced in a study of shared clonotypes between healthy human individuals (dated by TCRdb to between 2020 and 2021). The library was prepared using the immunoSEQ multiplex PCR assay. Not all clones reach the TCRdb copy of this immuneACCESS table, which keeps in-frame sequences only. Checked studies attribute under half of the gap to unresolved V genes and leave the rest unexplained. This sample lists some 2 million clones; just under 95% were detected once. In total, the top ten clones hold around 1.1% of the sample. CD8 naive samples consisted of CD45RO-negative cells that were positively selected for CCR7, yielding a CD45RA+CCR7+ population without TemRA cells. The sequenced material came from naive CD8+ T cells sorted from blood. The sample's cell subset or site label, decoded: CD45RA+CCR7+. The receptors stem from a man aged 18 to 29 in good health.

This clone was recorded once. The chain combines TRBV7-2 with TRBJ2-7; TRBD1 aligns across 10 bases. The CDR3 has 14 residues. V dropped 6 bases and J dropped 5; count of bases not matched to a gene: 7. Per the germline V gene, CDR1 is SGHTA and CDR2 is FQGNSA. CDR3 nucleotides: TGTGCCAGCAGAACCGGGACAGGGGCTGACGAGCAGTACTTC. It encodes CASRTGTGADEQYF.

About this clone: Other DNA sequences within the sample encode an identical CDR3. The chain's CDR3 is CASSASNTGELFF. CDR3 nucleotides: TGTGCCAGCAGCGCTTCGAACACCGGGGAGCTGTTTTTT. The rearrangement joins TRBV9 to TRBJ2-2; no definite D call. Germline-derived CDR1 and CDR2 are SGDLS and YYNGEE. This CDR3 region has 13 residues. The V end was cut by 3 bases, the J end by 0 bases, with 3 bases between.

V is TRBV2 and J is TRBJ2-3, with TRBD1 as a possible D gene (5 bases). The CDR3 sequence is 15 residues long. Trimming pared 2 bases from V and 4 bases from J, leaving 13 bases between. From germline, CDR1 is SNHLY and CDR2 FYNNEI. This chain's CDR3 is CASSEIAGLADTQYF. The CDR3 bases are TGTGCCAGCAGTGAAATTGCAGGGCTGGCAGATACGCAGTATTTT.

CDR3 sequence: CASSWGQGIPYEQYF. In DNA, the CDR3 is TGTGCCAGCAGCTGGGGACAGGGAATCCCCTACGAGCAGTACTTC. V is TRBV5-4 and J is TRBJ2-7; the match to TRBD1 covers 9 bases. The germline CDR1 and CDR2 sequences are SGHNT and YYREEE (reference sequence). The CDR3 consists of 15 residues. The J segment lost 2 bases and the V segment lost 3 bases, leaving 6 bases of the junction unmatched.

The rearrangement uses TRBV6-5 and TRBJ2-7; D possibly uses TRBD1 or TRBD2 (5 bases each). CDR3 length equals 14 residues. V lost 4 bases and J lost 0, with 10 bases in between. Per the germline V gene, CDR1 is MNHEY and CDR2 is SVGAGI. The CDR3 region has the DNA TGTGCCAGCAGTTGGGACGGCAACTCCTACGAGCAGTACTTC. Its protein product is CASSWDGNSYEQYF.

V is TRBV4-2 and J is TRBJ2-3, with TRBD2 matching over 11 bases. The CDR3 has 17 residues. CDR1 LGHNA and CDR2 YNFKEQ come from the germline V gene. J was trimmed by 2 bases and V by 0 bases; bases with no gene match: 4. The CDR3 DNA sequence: TGTGCCAGCAGCCAAGATCGACTAGCGGGGATCACAGATACGCAGTATTTT. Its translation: CASSQDRLAGITDTQYF.

CDR3 coding DNA: TGTGCCAGCAGTTCCCGCGGATCCTACAATGAGCAGTTCTTC. This translates into CASSSRGSYNEQFF. The chain couples TRBV6-5 to TRBJ2-1; D is unresolved. The CDR3 runs to 14 residues. Trimming shortened V by 4 bases and J by 1 base, and 8 bases separated the two germline ends. Germline V CDR1 and CDR2: MNHEY, SVGAGI.

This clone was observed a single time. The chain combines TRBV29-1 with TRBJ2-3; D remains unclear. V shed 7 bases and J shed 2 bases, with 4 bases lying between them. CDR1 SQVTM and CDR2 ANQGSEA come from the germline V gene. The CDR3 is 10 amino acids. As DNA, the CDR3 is TGCAGCGCCCTCACAGATACGCAGTATTTT. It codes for CSALTDTQYF.

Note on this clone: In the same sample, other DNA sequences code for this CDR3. The CDR3 sequence: CASSITGGTEAFF. CDR3 in DNA: TGTGCCAGTAGTATAACGGGAGGCACTGAAGCTTTCTTT. This rearrangement joins TRBV19 to TRBJ1-1; D remains unclear. The CDR3 covers 13 residues. The germline V gene encodes CDR1 LNHDA and CDR2 SQIVND (reference sequence). V lost 2 bases to trimming and J lost 4 bases, with 8 bases between them.

The CDR3 nucleotides read TGCGCCAGCAGCCAACGCCGGGATATTAGCAATCAGCCCCAGCATTTT. Translated, it gives CASSQRRDISNQPQHF. V and J are TRBV4-1 and TRBJ1-5; D ambiguous. V was clipped by 2 bases and J by 0 bases, with 11 bases between them. This CDR3 has 16 residues. From germline, CDR1 is MGHRA and CDR2 YSYEKL.

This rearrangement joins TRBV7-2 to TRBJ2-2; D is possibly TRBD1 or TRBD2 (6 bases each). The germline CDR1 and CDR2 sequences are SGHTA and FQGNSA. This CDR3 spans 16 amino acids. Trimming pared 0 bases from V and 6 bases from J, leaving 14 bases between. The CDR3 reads CASSLALGGPAGELFF. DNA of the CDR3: TGTGCCAGCAGCTTAGCTCTGGGGGGCCCCGCCGGGGAGCTGTTTTTT.

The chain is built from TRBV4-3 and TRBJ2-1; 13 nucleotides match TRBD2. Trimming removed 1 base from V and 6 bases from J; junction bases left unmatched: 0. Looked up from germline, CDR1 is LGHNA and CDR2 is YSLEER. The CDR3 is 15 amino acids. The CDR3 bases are TGCGCCAGCAGCCAAGGGACTAGCGGGAGCAATGAGCAGTTCTTC. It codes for CASSQGTSGSNEQFF.

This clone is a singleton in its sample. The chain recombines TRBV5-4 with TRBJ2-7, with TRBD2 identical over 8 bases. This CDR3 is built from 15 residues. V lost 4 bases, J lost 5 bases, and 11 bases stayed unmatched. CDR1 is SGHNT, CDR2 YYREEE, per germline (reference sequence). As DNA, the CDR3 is TGTGCCAGCAGCACCAGCGGGAGCCCCCTGGACGAGCAGTACTTC. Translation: CASSTSGSPLDEQYF.

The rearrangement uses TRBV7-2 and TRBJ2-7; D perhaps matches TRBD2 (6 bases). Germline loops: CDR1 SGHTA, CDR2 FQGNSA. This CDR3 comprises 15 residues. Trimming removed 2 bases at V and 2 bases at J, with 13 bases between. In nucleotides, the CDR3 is TGTGCCAGCAGCTTACGGGGGACTCTAGCCTACGAGCAGTACTTC. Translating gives CASSLRGTLAYEQYF.

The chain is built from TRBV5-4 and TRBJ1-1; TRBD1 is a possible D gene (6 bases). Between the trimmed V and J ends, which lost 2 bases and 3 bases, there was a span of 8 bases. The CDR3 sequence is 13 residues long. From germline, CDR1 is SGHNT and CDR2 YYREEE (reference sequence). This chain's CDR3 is CASSLPGDTEAFF. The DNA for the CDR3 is TGTGCCAGCAGCTTACCAGGGGACACTGAAGCTTTCTTT.

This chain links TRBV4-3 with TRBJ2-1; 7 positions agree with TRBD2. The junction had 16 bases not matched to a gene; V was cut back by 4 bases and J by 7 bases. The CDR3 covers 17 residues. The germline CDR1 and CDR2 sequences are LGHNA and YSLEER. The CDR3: CASSRDTLAAGRNEQFF. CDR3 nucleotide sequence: TGCGCCAGCAGCCGAGACACCCTAGCGGCAGGGAGAAATGAGCAGTTCTTC.

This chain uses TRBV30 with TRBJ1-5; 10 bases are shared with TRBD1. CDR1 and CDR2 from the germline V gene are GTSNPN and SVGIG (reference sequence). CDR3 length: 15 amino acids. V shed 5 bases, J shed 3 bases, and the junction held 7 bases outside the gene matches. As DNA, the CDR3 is TGTGCCTGGGTTCCGGGACAGGGGAACAATCAGCCCCAGCATTTT. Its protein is CAWVPGQGNNQPQHF.

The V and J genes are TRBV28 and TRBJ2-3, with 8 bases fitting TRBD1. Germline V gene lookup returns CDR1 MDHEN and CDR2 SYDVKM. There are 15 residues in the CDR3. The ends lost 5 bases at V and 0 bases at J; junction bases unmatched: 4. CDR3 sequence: CASSLGQGSTDTQYF. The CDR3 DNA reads TGTGCCAGCAGTCTCGGACAGGGTAGCACAGATACGCAGTATTTT.

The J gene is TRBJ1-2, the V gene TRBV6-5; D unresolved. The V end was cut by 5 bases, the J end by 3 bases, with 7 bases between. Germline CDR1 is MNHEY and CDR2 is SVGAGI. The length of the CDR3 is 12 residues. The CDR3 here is CASSGLDYGYTF. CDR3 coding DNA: TGTGCCAGCAGTGGACTCGACTATGGCTACACCTTC.

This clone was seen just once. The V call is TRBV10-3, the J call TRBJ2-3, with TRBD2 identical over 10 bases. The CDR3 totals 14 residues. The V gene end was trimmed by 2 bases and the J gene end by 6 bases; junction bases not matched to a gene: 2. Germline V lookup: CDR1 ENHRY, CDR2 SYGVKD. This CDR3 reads CAISESGRVDTQYF. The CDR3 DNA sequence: TGTGCCATCAGTGAGAGCGGGAGGGTTGATACGCAGTATTTT.

CDR3 region: CASSGTSGIEETQYF. CDR3 DNA: TGCGCCAGCAGTGGGACTAGCGGGATCGAAGAGACCCAGTACTTC. This chain connects TRBV10-2 to TRBJ2-5, with TRBD2 matching over 12 bases. Looked up from germline, CDR1 is WSHSY and CDR2 is SAAADI. The CDR3 sequence is 15 residues long. The V gene end was trimmed by 4 bases and the J gene end by 3 bases; junction bases not matched to a gene: 3.

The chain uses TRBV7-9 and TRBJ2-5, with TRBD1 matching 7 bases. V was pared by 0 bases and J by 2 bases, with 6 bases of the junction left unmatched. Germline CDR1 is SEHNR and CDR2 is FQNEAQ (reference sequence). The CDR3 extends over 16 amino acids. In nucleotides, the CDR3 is TGTGCCAGCAGCTTAGCTCGACAGGGCGTTCAAGAGACCCAGTACTTC. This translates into CASSLARQGVQETQYF.

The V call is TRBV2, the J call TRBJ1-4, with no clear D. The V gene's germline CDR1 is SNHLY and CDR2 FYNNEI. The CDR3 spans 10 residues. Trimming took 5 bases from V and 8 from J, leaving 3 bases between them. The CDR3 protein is CASSKEKLFF. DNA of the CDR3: TGTGCCAGCAGTAAGGAAAAACTGTTTTTT.